Here is one T cell receptor beta chain with its context. Its antigen is still unknown. This specimen belongs to a study of cytomegalovirus exposure and HLA in healthy donors. Across the study: Within the Caucasian-associated ancestry cluster were roughly 81% of the roughly 400 genotyped donors.

Researchers ran the PCR with 60 Vbeta and 13 Jbeta primers. The repertoire was sequenced with immunoSEQ multiplex PCR; TCRdb's copy has only in-frame clones and lacks some. Of 150,000 to 200,000 clones in the sample, roughly 82% were seen once. V lost 2 bases to trimming and J lost 7 bases; unmatched junction nucleotides: 18. The V gene's germline CDR1 is SNHLY and CDR2 FYNNEI. The CDR3 runs 18 residues. Study-level findings and limits: According to a later analysis, most TCR beta chains associated with CMV appeared HLA-restricted.

Each donor's status was that of a healthy bone marrow donor. V and J are TRBV2 and TRBJ2-3; 7 nucleotides align to TRBD1. The sequenced material came from PBMCs. This clonotype was obtained from a man aged 50 or older in good health and CMV-seropositive. As DNA, the CDR3 is TGTGCCAGCAGTGAACACTCCCCGACAGGGATGGGCGTCAATACGCAGTATTTT. Translating it yields CASSEHSPTGMGVNTQYF.